Listed below are T cell receptor beta chains from one sample, sequenced in a study of Ad26.COV2.S vaccination and SARS-CoV-2 variants. Sequencing used immunoSEQ multiplex PCR; TCRdb keeps in-frame clones, though not all of them. The table includes roughly 300,000 clones, 75% to 90% detected once. The source was peripheral blood, collected in a trial of Ad26.COV2.S vaccine versus placebo. Receptor source: a person aged 18-65 years who received the Ad26.COV2.S COVID-19 vaccine or a placebo. CDR3s include the opening cysteine and the closing phenylalanine or tryptophan. The order of the fields is J gene, D gene, clone size, V gene, CDR3 DNA, CDR3 protein. A D gene is named only where the DNA matches it firmly. Size tells how often a clone was seen (once, few, many) or the class of an expanded clone, and some rows leave it out.

J gene: TRBJ1-1; D gene: -; clone size: -; V gene: TRBV6-5; CDR3 DNA: TGTGCCAGCAGTTGGACCGACAGGAACACTGAAGCTTTCTTT; CDR3 protein: CASSWTDRNTEAFF
J gene: TRBJ2-7; D gene: TRBD2; clone size: -; V gene: TRBV19; CDR3 DNA: TGTGCCAGTAGTATTGGAGCGGGACTAGCTCCACTTAGGACCTACGAGCAGTACTTC; CDR3 protein: CASSIGAGLAPLRTYEQYF
J gene: TRBJ1-2; D gene: -; clone size: -; V gene: TRBV7-2; CDR3 DNA: TGTGCCAGCAGCGCCGGGCCGCGTCGGGGTGGCTACACCTTC; CDR3 protein: CASSAGPRRGGYTF
J gene: TRBJ1-5; D gene: -; clone size: few; V gene: TRBV7-9; CDR3 DNA: TGTGCCAGCAGCACGGACAGTCGGCCCCAGCATTTT; CDR3 protein: CASSTDSRPQHF
J gene: TRBJ1-5; D gene: TRBD1; clone size: once; V gene: TRBV6-2/TRBV6-3; CDR3 DNA: TGTGCCAGCAGCTCCCGGGACAGCATGTATTATAGCAATCAGCCCCAGCATTTT; CDR3 protein: CASSSRDSMYYSNQPQHF
J gene: TRBJ1-1; D gene: -; clone size: -; V gene: TRBV6-5; CDR3 DNA: TGTGCCAGCAGGACCTCCCGGGGGTTGATCACTGAAGCTTTCTTT; CDR3 protein: CASRTSRGLITEAFF
J gene: TRBJ2-2; D gene: TRBD1; clone size: -; V gene: TRBV10-3; CDR3 DNA: TGTGCCATCAGTGAGATAACAGGGGACACCGGGGAGCTGTTTTTT; CDR3 protein: CAISEITGDTGELFF
J gene: TRBJ2-5; D gene: -; clone size: -; V gene: TRBV6-2/TRBV6-3; CDR3 DNA: TGTGCCAGCCGCCCTTTTGCACTCGAGACCCAGTACTTC; CDR3 protein: CASRPFALETQYF
J gene: TRBJ2-3; D gene: TRBD2; clone size: -; V gene: TRBV10-3; CDR3 DNA: TGTGCCATCAGTGAGTCCCGGGAGCGGGGGGGTTCATCAGATACGCAGTATTTT; CDR3 protein: CAISESRERGGSSDTQYF
J gene: TRBJ2-3; D gene: TRBD2; clone size: -; V gene: TRBV19; CDR3 DNA: TGTGCCAGTAGTTTCGGGACTAGCGGGTTTAACACAGATACGCAGTATTTT; CDR3 protein: CASSFGTSGFNTDTQYF
J gene: TRBJ2-5; D gene: -; clone size: -; V gene: TRBV5-6; CDR3 DNA: TGTGCCAGCAGCCGTGCGGGGTCTCAAGAGACCCAGTACTTC; CDR3 protein: CASSRAGSQETQYF
J gene: TRBJ2-3; D gene: TRBD2; clone size: -; V gene: TRBV5-1; CDR3 DNA: TGCGCCAGCAGCTTGGACGGGCTAGCGGGGCTCACAGATACGCAGTATTTT; CDR3 protein: CASSLDGLAGLTDTQYF
J gene: TRBJ1-4; D gene: TRBD1; clone size: -; V gene: TRBV7-2; CDR3 DNA: TGTGCCAGCAGCTTAAGGTGGTCAGGGGGCCAACCGGGGGAAAAACTGTTTTTT; CDR3 protein: CASSLRWSGGQPGEKLFF
J gene: TRBJ1-2; D gene: -; clone size: -; V gene: TRBV5-4; CDR3 DNA: TGTGCCAGCAGCACGTCAGGGGCGAACTATGGCTACACCTTC; CDR3 protein: CASSTSGANYGYTF
J gene: TRBJ1-2; D gene: -; clone size: -; V gene: TRBV9; CDR3 DNA: TGTGCCAGCAGCGATGGGTATGGCTACACCTTC; CDR3 protein: CASSDGYGYTF
J gene: TRBJ2-7; D gene: -; clone size: -; V gene: TRBV6-5; CDR3 DNA: TGTGCCAGCAGTTTGCACGGATACGAGCAGTACTTC; CDR3 protein: CASSLHGYEQYF
J gene: TRBJ2-5; D gene: TRBD2; clone size: -; V gene: TRBV5-5; CDR3 DNA: TGTGCCAGCAGCCCGACGGCGGCTAGCGGGAGAGGGGAGACCCAGTACTTC; CDR3 protein: CASSPTAASGRGETQYF
J gene: TRBJ2-1; D gene: TRBD1; clone size: -; V gene: TRBV5-4; CDR3 DNA: TGTGCCAGCAGCGACGAGGGGGACAGGGAATACAATGAGCAGTTCTTC; CDR3 protein: CASSDEGDREYNEQFF
J gene: TRBJ1-4; D gene: TRBD1; clone size: -; V gene: TRBV2; CDR3 DNA: TGTGCCAGCAGCCCTGACAGGGGCCTAGGAAAACTGTTTTTT; CDR3 protein: CASSPDRGLGKLFF
J gene: TRBJ1-3; D gene: -; clone size: -; V gene: TRBV5-4; CDR3 DNA: TGTGCCAGCAGTCCCGGGGGCTCTGGAAACACCATATATTTT; CDR3 protein: CASSPGGSGNTIYF
J gene: TRBJ1-4; D gene: TRBD1; clone size: -; V gene: TRBV18; CDR3 DNA: TGTGCCAGCTCACCACCTGGACAGGGGGTGTCGACTAATGAAAAACTGTTTTTT; CDR3 protein: CASSPPGQGVSTNEKLFF
J gene: TRBJ1-2; D gene: -; clone size: -; V gene: TRBV28; CDR3 DNA: TGTGCCAGCAGTTTATTTCCCCAACAGACCTATGGCTACACCTTC; CDR3 protein: CASSLFPQQTYGYTF
J gene: TRBJ2-1; D gene: -; clone size: once; V gene: TRBV24-1; CDR3 DNA: TGTGCCACCAGTGATCCTATTAGTAATGAGCAGTTCTTC; CDR3 protein: CATSDPISNEQFF
J gene: TRBJ2-2; D gene: -; clone size: -; V gene: TRBV6-5; CDR3 DNA: TGTGCCAGCAGCAACAGGGTACGGACCGGGGAGCTGTTTTTT; CDR3 protein: CASSNRVRTGELFF
J gene: TRBJ2-5; D gene: -; clone size: -; V gene: TRBV5-4; CDR3 DNA: TGTGCCAGCAGCTTGGTGGGGGGAGGAGAGACCCAGTACTTC; CDR3 protein: CASSLVGGGETQYF
J gene: TRBJ2-7; D gene: -; clone size: few; V gene: TRBV24-1; CDR3 DNA: TGTGCCACCAGTGACCACAGGAGCCTCTCCTACGAGCAGTACTTC; CDR3 protein: CATSDHRSLSYEQYF
J gene: TRBJ1-5; D gene: TRBD1; clone size: -; V gene: TRBV19; CDR3 DNA: TGTGCCAGTAGTAAGAGCCCTGCAGGGGGGCATCAGCCCCAGCATTTT; CDR3 protein: CASSKSPAGGHQPQHF
J gene: TRBJ2-7; D gene: -; clone size: few; V gene: TRBV28; CDR3 DNA: TGTGCCAGCAGTTTCCTACGGGACGGGGTCTGGGGCGAGCAGTACTTC; CDR3 protein: CASSFLRDGVWGEQYF
J gene: TRBJ1-2; D gene: -; clone size: -; V gene: TRBV19; CDR3 DNA: TGTGCCAGTAGGCCATCCGGAACGTCGGGGGGCTACACCTTC; CDR3 protein: CASRPSGTSGGYTF
J gene: TRBJ1-4; D gene: -; clone size: -; V gene: TRBV19; CDR3 DNA: TGTGCCAGTAGTCCTACTGGCTGGGCTAATGAAAAACTGTTTTTT; CDR3 protein: CASSPTGWANEKLFF
J gene: TRBJ1-6; D gene: -; clone size: -; V gene: TRBV14; CDR3 DNA: TGTGCCAGCGAAGGTAAAGGGTTGGGATTCTCCTATAATTCACCCCTCCACTTT; CDR3 protein: CASEGKGLGFSYNSPLHF
J gene: TRBJ1-1; D gene: TRBD1; clone size: -; V gene: TRBV28; CDR3 DNA: TGTGCCAGCAGTTTAGGACAGGGGGCGAGCACTGAAGCTTTCTTT; CDR3 protein: CASSLGQGASTEAFF
J gene: TRBJ2-1; D gene: -; clone size: -; V gene: TRBV3-1/TRBV3-2; CDR3 DNA: TGTGCCAGCAGCCAAAACACCGGATACAATGAGCAGTTCTTC; CDR3 protein: CASSQNTGYNEQFF
J gene: TRBJ1-5; D gene: -; clone size: -; V gene: TRBV7-2; CDR3 DNA: TGTGCCAGCAGTGGTACAGGGTTCCAGCCCCAGCATTTT; CDR3 protein: CASSGTGFQPQHF
J gene: TRBJ2-7; D gene: -; clone size: -; V gene: TRBV11-3; CDR3 DNA: TGTGCCAGCAGCTTATACAGCAATTACGAGCAGTACTTC; CDR3 protein: CASSLYSNYEQYF
J gene: TRBJ1-2; D gene: -; clone size: -; V gene: TRBV28; CDR3 DNA: TGTGCCAGCAGTTTGGGGGGCGCAGAATATGGCTACACCTTC; CDR3 protein: CASSLGGAEYGYTF
J gene: TRBJ2-7; D gene: -; clone size: -; V gene: TRBV18; CDR3 DNA: TGTGCCAGCTCACCTCTTACCCTCACAGACGAGCAGTACTTC; CDR3 protein: CASSPLTLTDEQYF
J gene: TRBJ1-1; D gene: -; clone size: -; V gene: TRBV5-6; CDR3 DNA: TGTGCCAGCAGCGGTTGGGTAGGGGCGACGAACACTGAAGCTTTCTTT; CDR3 protein: CASSGWVGATNTEAFF
J gene: TRBJ1-1; D gene: -; clone size: once; V gene: TRBV10-3; CDR3 DNA: TGTGCCATCACCGCCGTGGGAGGAGGACGGACTGAAGCTTTCTTT; CDR3 protein: CAITAVGGGRTEAFF
J gene: TRBJ2-7; D gene: -; clone size: few; V gene: TRBV19; CDR3 DNA: TGTGCCAGTAGTATAGTACCCTCCTACGAGCAGTACTTC; CDR3 protein: CASSIVPSYEQYF
J gene: TRBJ2-3; D gene: -; clone size: -; V gene: TRBV28; CDR3 DNA: TGTGCCAGCAGTTCGGCTAGCGAAACAGATACGCAGTATTTT; CDR3 protein: CASSSASETDTQYF
J gene: TRBJ2-7; D gene: -; clone size: -; V gene: TRBV24-1; CDR3 DNA: TGTGCCACCAGTGAAGACAGCTACGAGCAGTACTTC; CDR3 protein: CATSEDSYEQYF
J gene: TRBJ1-6; D gene: -; clone size: -; V gene: TRBV7-2; CDR3 DNA: TGTGCCAGCAGCTTAGCGGCAGGGCCAGGGGCACCCCTCCACTTT; CDR3 protein: CASSLAAGPGAPLHF
J gene: TRBJ2-3; D gene: -; clone size: -; V gene: TRBV12-3/TRBV12-4; CDR3 DNA: TGTGCCAGCAGTTTGGATTTCCGAGATACGCAGTATTTT; CDR3 protein: CASSLDFRDTQYF
J gene: TRBJ1-4; D gene: -; clone size: -; V gene: TRBV27; CDR3 DNA: TGTGCCAGCAGTCCGGTTCGAGGGGGAACTAATGAAAAACTGTTTTTT; CDR3 protein: CASSPVRGGTNEKLFF
J gene: TRBJ1-1; D gene: -; clone size: once; V gene: TRBV19; CDR3 DNA: TGTGCCAGTAATCCCCCCGGGACACTGAACACTGAAGCTTTCTTT; CDR3 protein: CASNPPGTLNTEAFF
J gene: TRBJ1-6; D gene: -; clone size: few; V gene: TRBV6-5; CDR3 DNA: TGTGCCAGCAGTTACTCTGCCGGGACACCTAATTCACCCCTCCACTTT; CDR3 protein: CASSYSAGTPNSPLHF
J gene: TRBJ2-7; D gene: -; clone size: -; V gene: TRBV7-2; CDR3 DNA: TGTGCCAGCAGCTACCGAGGGACTCATAACGACGAGCAGTACTTC; CDR3 protein: CASSYRGTHNDEQYF
J gene: TRBJ2-7; D gene: -; clone size: -; V gene: TRBV6-4; CDR3 DNA: TGTGCCAGCAGGAGTCCTACTAGCGAGGGGGGGCCGGAGCAGTACTTC; CDR3 protein: CASRSPTSEGGPEQYF
J gene: TRBJ1-5; D gene: -; clone size: once; V gene: TRBV19; CDR3 DNA: TGTGCCAGTAGGTTGGCACTGTATAGCAATCAGCCCCAGCATTTT; CDR3 protein: CASRLALYSNQPQHF
J gene: TRBJ1-1; D gene: TRBD1; clone size: -; V gene: TRBV6-1; CDR3 DNA: TGTGCCAGCAGTGAACTCCAGGGGGGTGGGTCGGCTGAAGCTTTCTTT; CDR3 protein: CASSELQGGGSAEAFF
J gene: TRBJ2-1; D gene: -; clone size: -; V gene: TRBV19; CDR3 DNA: TGTGCCAGTACCTTCGGGGGCGCAATTTCCTACAATGAGCAGTTCTTC; CDR3 protein: CASTFGGAISYNEQFF